The 13 T cell receptor beta chains below all came from one sample that was sequenced in a study of cytomegalovirus exposure and HLA in healthy donors (dated by TCRdb to about 2017). The method behind the library was the immunoSEQ multiplex PCR assay. For the multiplex PCR, a mixture combining 60 forward primers for TCR Vbeta segments and 13 reverse primers for TCR Jbeta segments was used. TCRdb re-hosts the immuneACCESS table, in-frame sequences only. Its copies lack some clones; in the studies checked, an unresolved V gene accounts for under half of them, and the cause for the rest is not known. This sample comprises about 210,000 clones, 70% to 80% of them detected only once. The ten largest clones capture around 0.4% of the sample. The sequencing sample was made of PBMCs. The receptors were gathered from a male donor in good health and CMV-seropositive.

The V call is TRBV9, the J call TRBJ2-1, with D possibly TRBD2 on 6 matching bases. Trimming shortened V by 6 bases and J by 0 bases, and 13 bases separated the two germline ends. This CDR3 is built from 15 residues. Germline CDR1 is SGDLS and CDR2 is YYNGEE. The CDR3 DNA sequence: TGTGCCAGCACCGGAGGGGTAAGCTCCTACAATGAGCAGTTCTTC. Translated, it gives CASTGGVSSYNEQFF. The entire variable domain, with the rest obtained from reference TRBV9 and TRBJ2-1, is as follows: DSGVTQTPKHLITATGQRVTLRCSPRSGDLSVYWYQQSLDQGLQFLIQYYNGEERAKGNILERFSAQQFPDLHSELNLSSLELGDSALYFCASTGGVSSYNEQFFGPGTRLTVL.

The table lists this clone with a count of one. The chain carries TRBV29-1 and TRBJ1-5, with D perhaps TRBD1 (5 bases). Trimming pared 6 bases from V and 3 bases from J, leaving 12 bases between. This CDR3 has 13 amino acids. Germline values: CDR1 SQVTM, CDR2 ANQGSEA. CDR3 sequence (DNA): TGCAGCGTCACGGGGGGAACCAATCAGCCCCAGCATTTT. Translating it yields CSVTGGTNQPQHF.

This clone was seen more than once but under ten times. V and J are TRBV2 and TRBJ2-7, with TRBD1 matching over 7 bases. The CDR3 loop spans 14 amino acids. CDR1 is SNHLY, CDR2 FYNNEI, per germline. V was clipped by 10 bases and J by 0 bases; unmatched bases: 9. This CDR3 reads CATLRQGHSYEQYF. CDR3 in DNA: TGTGCCACTCTCCGACAGGGTCACTCCTACGAGCAGTACTTC.

This chain uses TRBV7-9 with TRBJ2-1; D gene ambiguous. The CDR3 is 10 residues long. Germline CDR1 is SEHNR and CDR2 is FQNEAQ (reference sequence). The V end lost 7 bases, the J end lost 9 bases, and 7 bases lay between the germline ends. The CDR3 DNA sequence: TGTGCCAGCACCATTTTTGAGCAGTTCTTC. Translated, it gives CASTIFEQFF. Looking up the rest from reference TRBV7-9 and TRBJ2-1 gives the full variable domain: DTGVSQNPRHKITKRGQNVTFRCDPISEHNRLYWYRQTLGQGPEFLTYFQNEAQLEKSRLLSDRFSAERPKGSFSTLEIQRTEQGDSAMYLCASTIFEQFFGPGTRLTVL.

CDR3 sequence reads: CASSVAGQGAYYGYTF. The CDR3 DNA reads TGTGCCAGCAGCGTAGCGGGACAGGGGGCCTACTATGGCTACACCTTC. The chain joins TRBV9 to TRBJ1-2, with 12 bases matching TRBD1. From germline, CDR1 is SGDLS and CDR2 YYNGEE. The CDR3 spans 16 residues. V was clipped by 0 bases and J by 3 bases; unmatched bases: 3.

J is TRBJ2-1 and V is TRBV7-2; TRBD2 matches at 13 bases. Germline assignment: CDR1 SGHTA and CDR2 FQGNSA. Germline trimming cut 2 bases from V and 0 bases from J; bases unmatched to any gene: 4. The CDR3 is made up of 18 amino acids. CDR3 in amino acids: CASSLKRTSGSSYNEQFF. Written as DNA, the CDR3 is TGTGCCAGCAGCTTAAAAAGGACTAGCGGGAGCTCCTACAATGAGCAGTTCTTC. Full variable domain (remainder filled in from reference TRBV7-2 and TRBJ2-1): GAGVSQSPSNKVTEKGKDVELRCDPISGHTALYWYRQSLGQGLEFLIYFQGNSAPDKSGLPSDRFSAERTGGSVSTLTIQRTQQEDSAVYLCASSLKRTSGSSYNEQFFGPGTRLTVL.

The chain uses TRBV18 and TRBJ1-1, with 7 bases identical to TRBD1. This CDR3 has 15 residues. V shed 5 bases, J shed 0 bases, and the junction held 6 bases outside the gene matches. Germline CDR1 and CDR2: KGHSH and LQKENI. This CDR3 is CASSERQGMNTEAFF. CDR3 nucleotide sequence: TGTGCCAGCTCAGAAAGACAGGGTATGAACACTGAAGCTTTCTTT.

This rearrangement joins TRBV7-9 to TRBJ2-5; TRBD2 matches 8 bases. Germline values: CDR1 SEHNR, CDR2 FQNEAQ (reference sequence). The CDR3 sequence is 16 residues long. J gave up 1 base and V 3 bases, and 7 bases lay outside the gene matches. The CDR3 spells CASSFPAGGGQETQYF. CDR3 nucleotides: TGTGCCAGCAGCTTCCCCGCGGGGGGTGGCCAAGAGACCCAGTACTTC.

The rearrangement uses TRBV2 and TRBJ2-1, with TRBD1 matching over 9 bases. The germline V gene encodes CDR1 SNHLY and CDR2 FYNNEI. This CDR3 has 15 residues. V was pared by 6 bases and J by 2 bases, with 5 bases of the junction left unmatched. The CDR3 loop reads CASRVGQGTYNEQFF. As DNA, the CDR3 is TGTGCCAGCAGGGTGGGACAGGGTACCTACAATGAGCAGTTCTTC.

This chain links TRBV9 with TRBJ2-7; a weak D match, TRBD1 (5 bases). CDR1 and CDR2 (germline): SGDLS, YYNGEE. Trimming took off 3 bases at V and 2 bases at J, with 9 bases between the two ends. CDR3 length: 13 amino acids. CDR3 nucleotides: TGTGCCAGCAGCGCGGACATTCCCTACGAGCAGTACTTC. Translated: CASSADIPYEQYF.

The rearrangement links TRBV25-1 to TRBJ2-2, with D tentatively TRBD2 (5 bases). Germline CDR1 is MGHDK and CDR2 is SYGVNS. CDR3 size: 13 residues. Trimming took 8 bases from V and 2 from J, leaving 9 bases between them. CDR3 DNA: TGTGCCAGCCAGCGGACTAACACCGGGGAGCTGTTTTTT. As protein: CASQRTNTGELFF.

The rearrangement joins TRBV9 to TRBJ2-7, with no clear D. CDR3 length: 15 amino acids. Trimming removed 0 bases at V and 3 bases at J, with 13 bases between. In germline, CDR1 is SGDLS, CDR2 YYNGEE. The CDR3 loop is CASSVGVQVDYEQYF. CDR3 nucleotide sequence: TGTGCCAGCAGCGTAGGCGTCCAGGTGGACTACGAGCAGTACTTC.

The chain combines TRBV5-4 with TRBJ2-6; no firm D call. The CDR3 contains 15 residues. Deletions cut 3 bases from V and 1 base from J, with 8 bases between. CDR1 and CDR2 (germline): SGHNT, YYREEE (reference sequence). CDR3 sequence: CASSSRNSGANVLTF. The CDR3 DNA is TGTGCCAGCAGCTCGAGGAATTCTGGGGCCAACGTCCTGACTTTC.